This T cell receptor beta chain is drawn from a study of beta chain features in type 1 diabetes. Study-level points and caveats: Within the patient group, naive, central memory and Treg TCRB repertoires appeared more similar to each other than within healthy donors.

Sequenced material consisted of expressed TCRB transcripts (all of the isolated RNA was reverse transcribed). Data came from immunoSEQ multiplex PCR; TCRdb stores just in-frame clones and leaves some out. The profile covers more than 300,000 clones, with roughly 12% appearing a single time and about 0.018% taken by the ten largest. On this clone: Its target is not known.

J was trimmed by 4 bases and V by 1 base; bases with no gene match: 7. Germline V lookup: CDR1 MDHEN, CDR2 SYDVKM. The CDR3 consists of 16 residues. Sequenced: naive CD4+ T cells from blood. The receptor was derived from a man in his late teens or twenties in good health. This chain uses TRBV28 with TRBJ2-1; 7 bases map to TRBD2. CDR3 bases: TGTGCCAGCAGTTTATCGTCCAGCGGGGCATACAATGAGCAGTTCTTC. This codes for CASSLSSSGAYNEQFF.